This T cell receptor beta chain came from a study of memory CD4+ T cells and cytomegalovirus serostatus (dated by TCRdb to between 2018 and 2021). Study-level background: The cohort comprised 33 healthy Belgian adults, 9 CMV seropositive and around 24 CMV seronegative. CD4+ memory TCRbeta repertoires of a Belgian cohort with known cytomegalovirus serostatus were sequenced in order to replicate a published TCR-based CMV serostatus classifier. General findings and caveats noted by the study authors: The results were interpreted as suggesting that the CMV-associated TCR signature is mostly present in the CD4+ memory repertoire. On the Belgian cohort, the classifier built on the original framework reached a median bootstrapped AUC of roughly 0.96, with a 95% CI of 0.76-1.00. Among the 150 or so previously reported CMV-associated TCRbeta sequences, 67 showed up in the CD4+ memory repertoires, with each one found in between one and five individuals. For CMV serostatus prediction, a median bootstrapped AUC of 0.95 was reached with the original framework, and a median bootstrapped AUC of around 0.9 was reached with a US-trained random forest. Only CD4+CD45RO+ memory cells were sequenced, in contrast to the original study, in which naive and memory CD4+ and CD8+ populations were covered.

To note about this clone: The target of this receptor is not known. Base qualities are missing; no much larger clone stands one base away.

The cysteine opens and the phenylalanine closes a CDR3 of 16 amino acids. The entry retains the CDR3 DNA only, 48 bases that are in frame from base 1. The trim is 6 bases for V and 0 bases for J, with a gap of 12 bases between the germline ends. The germline V gene (reference sequence) specifies LNHDA as CDR1 and SQIVND as CDR2. A FACSAria II was used to sort memory CD4+ T cells, defined as single viable CD3+CD4+CD8-CD45RO+ cells. CMV serostatus was determined using a Roche Elecsys assay that detects serum IgG against CMV pp150, pp28, p38 and p52. After thawing, total CD4+ T cells were enriched by positive selection with CD4 magnetic microbeads. The samples came from a different study that was designed specifically to examine the CD4+ T cell memory repertoire. Following standard operating procedures, peripheral blood mononuclear cells were isolated and cryopreserved, while serum was kept at -80 degrees C. The staining used CD3-PerCP (BW264/56), CD4-APC (RPA-T4), CD45RO-PE (UCHT1) and CD8-Pacific Orange (3B5) antibodies, and Sytox blue was used to exclude non-viable cells.

The Quick-DNA Microprep Kit was used to extract genomic DNA from the sorted cells. Amplification of TCRbeta DNA was done with the immunoSEQ hsTCRbeta kit, following the protocol from the manufacturer. TCRbeta libraries were sequenced on an Illumina MiSeq instrument. Per the authors' processing: Following removal of out-of-frame sequences, around 2,300,000 distinct TCRbeta sequences were retained, with an average of roughly 62,000 per individual. Each individual was scored by the count of 164 previously reported CMV-associated TCRbeta sequences and the total productive distinct TCRbeta count. A beta-binomial model was reimplemented in Python, and scikit-learn random forests with default parameters were trained on data from the US cohort. Classifier performance on the Belgian cohort was reported as the median AUC with percentile confidence intervals calculated over 10,000 bootstrap iterations. The source is immuneACCESS, and TCRdb retained only in-frame sequences with V and J called. Part of the clones is not carried over; for the studies checked, unresolved V genes explain less than half of this, and the remainder is unexplained. That table is the source of V, J and clone size, and D and trimming were worked out from the DNA. Here the sample has tens of thousands of clones; around 76% occur a single time. The ten largest make up around 4.3% of the sample.

Sequenced input: memory CD4+ T cells from blood. Recombination linked TRBV19 to TRBJ2-6, with the D gene not clear enough to name. This sequence originates from an adult in good health and CMV-seropositive. The CDR3 protein: CASSPRTGSGANVLTF. The DNA sequence is given as TGTGCCAGTAGCCCCAGGACCGGCTCTGGGGCCAACGTCCTGACTTTC. The CDR3 plus the reference TRBV19 and TRBJ2-6 genes for the other parts give the full variable domain: DGGITQSPKYLFRKEGQNVTLSCEQNLNHDAMYWYRQDPGQGLRLIYYSQIVNDFQKGDIAEGYSVSREKKESFPLTVTSAQKNPTAFYLCASSPRTGSGANVLTFGAGSRLTVL.